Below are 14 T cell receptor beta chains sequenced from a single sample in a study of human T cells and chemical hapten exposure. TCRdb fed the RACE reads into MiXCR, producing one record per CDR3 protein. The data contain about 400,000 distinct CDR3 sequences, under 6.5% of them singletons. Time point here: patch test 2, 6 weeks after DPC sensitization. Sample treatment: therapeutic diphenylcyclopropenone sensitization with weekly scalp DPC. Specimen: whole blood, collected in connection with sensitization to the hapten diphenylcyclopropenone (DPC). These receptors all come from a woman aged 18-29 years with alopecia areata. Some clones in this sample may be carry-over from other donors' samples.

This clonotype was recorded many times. The CDR3 region is CASSMNRGTVYGYTF. The CDR3 DNA sequence: TGTGCCAGTAGTATGAATAGAGGGACAGTCTATGGCTACACCTTC. The rearrangement joins TRBV19 to TRBJ1-2; 7 bases are a match to TRBD1. The J segment lost 4 bases and the V segment lost 3 bases, leaving 8 bases of the junction unmatched. The CDR3 sequence is 15 residues long. Germline CDR1 is LNHDA and CDR2 is SQIVND (reference sequence).

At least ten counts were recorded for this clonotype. In DNA form, the CDR3 reads TGTGCCAGCAGTTTGCAGGTTGGTACCACTGAAGCTTTCTTT. The encoded protein is CASSLQVGTTEAFF. The chain is built from TRBV27 and TRBJ1-1; the D is unclear. In germline, CDR1 is MNHEY, CDR2 SMNVEV (reference sequence). Trimming stripped 3 bases from V and 4 bases from J, with 12 bases between. The CDR3 covers 14 residues.

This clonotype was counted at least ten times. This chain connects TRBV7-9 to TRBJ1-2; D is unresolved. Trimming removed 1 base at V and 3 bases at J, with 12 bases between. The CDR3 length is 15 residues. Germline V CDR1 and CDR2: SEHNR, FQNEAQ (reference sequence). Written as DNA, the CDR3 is TGTGCCAGCAGCTTAGATTCCTGGGCAGACTATGGCTACACCTTC. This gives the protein CASSLDSWADYGYTF.

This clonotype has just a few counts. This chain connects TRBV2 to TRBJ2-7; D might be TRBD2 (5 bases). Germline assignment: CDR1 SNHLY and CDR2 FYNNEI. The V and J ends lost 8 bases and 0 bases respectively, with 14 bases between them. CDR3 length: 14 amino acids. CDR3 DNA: TGTGCCAGCTGTTGGGAGCAGGCCTCCTACGAGCAGTACTTC. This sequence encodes CASCWEQASYEQYF.

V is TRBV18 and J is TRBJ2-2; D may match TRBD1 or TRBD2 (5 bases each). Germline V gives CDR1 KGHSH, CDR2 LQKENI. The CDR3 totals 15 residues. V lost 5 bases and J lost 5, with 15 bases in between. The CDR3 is CASSSRDGATGELFF. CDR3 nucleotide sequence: TGTGCCAGCTCATCCCGGGACGGCGCGACCGGGGAGCTGTTTTTT. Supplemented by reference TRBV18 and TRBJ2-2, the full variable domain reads NAGVMQNPRHLVRRRGQEARLRCSPMKGHSHVYWYRQLPEEGLKFMVYLQKENIIDESGMPKERFSAEFPKEGPSILRIQQVVRGDSAAYFCASSSRDGATGELFFGEGSRLTVL.

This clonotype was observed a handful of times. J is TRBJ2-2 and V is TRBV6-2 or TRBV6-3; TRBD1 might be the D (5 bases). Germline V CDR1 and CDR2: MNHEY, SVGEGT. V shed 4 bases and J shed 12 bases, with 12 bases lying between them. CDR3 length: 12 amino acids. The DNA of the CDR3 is TGTGCCAGCAGTTCAGGCCCAGGGAAGCTGTTTTTT. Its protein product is CASSSGPGKLFF.

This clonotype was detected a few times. CDR3 nucleotides: TGTGCCAGCAGCCAAGATCCTCTGGGACAGGGGTATCCCTACTCTGGGGCCAACGTCCTGACTTTC. This gives the protein CASSQDPLGQGYPYSGANVLTF. This chain joins TRBV4-2 and TRBJ2-6; 10 bases align to TRBD1. Per germline, CDR1 LGHNA and CDR2 YNFKEQ. There are 22 residues in the CDR3. With V trimmed by 0 bases and J by 0 bases, 14 bases remained unmatched.

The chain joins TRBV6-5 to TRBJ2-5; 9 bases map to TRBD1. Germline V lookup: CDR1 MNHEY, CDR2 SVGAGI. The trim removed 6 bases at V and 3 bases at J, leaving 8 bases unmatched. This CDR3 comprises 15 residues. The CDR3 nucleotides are TGTGCCAGCAGACGATGGACAGGGGAAAAAGAGACCCAGTACTTC. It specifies CASRRWTGEKETQYF.

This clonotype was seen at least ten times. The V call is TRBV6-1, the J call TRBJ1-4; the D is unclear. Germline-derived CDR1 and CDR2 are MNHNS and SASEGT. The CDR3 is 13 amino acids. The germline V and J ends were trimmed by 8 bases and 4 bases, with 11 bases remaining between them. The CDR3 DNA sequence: TGTGCCAGCTCTTCCTTGAATAATGAAAAACTGTTTTTT. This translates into CASSSLNNEKLFF.

The CDR3: CASSPGTGGKVKETQYF. The CDR3 DNA sequence: TGTGCCAGCTCACCTGGGACAGGGGGCAAAGTTAAGGAGACCCAGTACTTC. V gene TRBV18 combines with J gene TRBJ2-5, with 12 bases that match TRBD1. Per germline, CDR1 KGHSH and CDR2 LQKENI. V gave up 3 bases and J gave up 5 bases; unmatched junction bases: 10. The CDR3 length is 17 residues.

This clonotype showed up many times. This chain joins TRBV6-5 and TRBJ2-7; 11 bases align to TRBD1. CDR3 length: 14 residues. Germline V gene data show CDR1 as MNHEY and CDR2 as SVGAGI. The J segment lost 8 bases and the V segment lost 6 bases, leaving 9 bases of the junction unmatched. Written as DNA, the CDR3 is TGTGCCAGCAGCCAACGGGACAGGGGGTTGCAGCAGTACTTC. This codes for CASSQRDRGLQQYF.

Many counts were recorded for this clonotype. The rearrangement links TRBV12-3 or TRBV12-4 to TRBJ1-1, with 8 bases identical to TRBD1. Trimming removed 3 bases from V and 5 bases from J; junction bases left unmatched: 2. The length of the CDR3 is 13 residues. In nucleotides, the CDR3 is TGTGCCAGCAGTTTTCAGGGGGCTACTGAAGCTTTCTTT. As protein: CASSFQGATEAFF.

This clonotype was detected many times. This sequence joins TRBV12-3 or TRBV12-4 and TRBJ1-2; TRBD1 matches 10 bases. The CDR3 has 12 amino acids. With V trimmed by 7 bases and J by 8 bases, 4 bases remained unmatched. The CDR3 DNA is TGTGCCAGCACCCAGACAGGGGGCGGCTACACCTTC. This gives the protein CASTQTGGGYTF.

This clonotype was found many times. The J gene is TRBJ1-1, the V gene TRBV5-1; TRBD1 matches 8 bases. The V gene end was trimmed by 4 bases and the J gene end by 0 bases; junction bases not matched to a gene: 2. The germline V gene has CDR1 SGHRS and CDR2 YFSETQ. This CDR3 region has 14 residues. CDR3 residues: CASSVGQVNTEAFF. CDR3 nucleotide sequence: TGCGCCAGCAGCGTGGGACAGGTGAACACTGAAGCTTTCTTT.